Sequencing of this T cell receptor (beta chain) was carried out in a study of control samples from healthy donors and cancer patients. Sequencing was performed with immunoSEQ multiplex PCR; in TCRdb, only in-frame clones are kept and a portion is missing. Here the sample spans about 98,000 clones, around 80% being singletons. Germline CDR1 is MGHDK and CDR2 is SYGVNS. The V segment lost 4 bases and the J segment 6 bases; nucleotides outside the gene matches: 2. This CDR3 comprises 14 residues. The chain joins TRBV25-1 to TRBJ2-1, with TRBD2 matching 11 bases. The clonotype comes from a man aged 55 to 70 in good health. Input material: blood. In DNA, the CDR3 is TGTGCCAGCAGTGGTAGCGGGGGGGTCAATGAGCAGTTCTTC. This codes for CASSGSGGVNEQFF.